Each of the 20 T cell receptor beta chains below was sequenced from the same sample in a study of cytomegalovirus exposure and HLA in healthy donors. Primers: 60 Vbeta forward and 13 Jbeta reverse. Clones were sequenced by immunoSEQ multiplex PCR, and TCRdb holds only the in-frame ones, with some missing. The sample records 150,000 to 200,000 clones, 75% being singletons. The sample was PBMCs. The source of these receptors is a woman between 40 and 50 years old in good health and CMV-seropositive.

This sequence joins TRBV19 and TRBJ1-1; D unresolved. The ends were cut back, 4 bases at V and 8 bases at J, with 17 bases in the middle. This CDR3 has 14 residues. Germline loops: CDR1 LNHDA, CDR2 SQIVND (reference sequence). The DNA for the CDR3 is TGTGCCAGTAGTACCCAGACGGACCGGGGAGAAGCTTTCTTT. Protein sequence: CASSTQTDRGEAFF. The full variable domain, its missing parts supplied by reference TRBV19 and TRBJ1-1, is DGGITQSPKYLFRKEGQNVTLSCEQNLNHDAMYWYRQDPGQGLRLIYYSQIVNDFQKGDIAEGYSVSREKKESFPLTVTSAQKNPTAFYLCASSTQTDRGEAFFGQGTRLTVV.

The chain recombines TRBV11-3 with TRBJ2-3, with 10 bases identical to TRBD2. V lost 4 bases, J lost 5 bases, and 3 bases stayed unmatched. CDR1 and CDR2 from the germline V gene are SGHNT and YENEEA. The CDR3 is 14 residues long. The CDR3 coding sequence is TGTGCCAGCAGCTCGAGACTAGCGGGAGATACGCAGTATTTT. Translating it yields CASSSRLAGDTQYF.

The rearrangement joins TRBV13 to TRBJ2-7, with 8 nucleotides matching TRBD1. The CDR3 is 15 amino acids. With V trimmed by 4 bases and J by 1 base, 6 bases remained unmatched. Germline V gives CDR1 PRHDT, CDR2 FYEKMQ (reference sequence). The CDR3 here is CASSWGQEWSYEQYF. The DNA of the CDR3 is TGTGCCAGCAGCTGGGGACAGGAGTGGTCCTACGAGCAGTACTTC.

CDR3 coding DNA: TGTGCCAGCAGTTTACTAGCGGGACCCCGGGGAGAGCAGTACTTC. Its protein is CASSLLAGPRGEQYF. This chain connects TRBV28 to TRBJ2-7; 9 nucleotides agree with TRBD2. CDR1 is MDHEN, CDR2 SYDVKM, per germline. J gave up 7 bases and V 2 bases, and 9 bases lay outside the gene matches. This CDR3 has 15 residues.

This chain connects TRBV14 to TRBJ2-1; D might be TRBD2 (6 bases). The V gene lost 6 bases and the J gene lost 0 bases, with 12 bases spanning the gap. Germline assignment: CDR1 SGHDN and CDR2 FVKESK. The CDR3 is 15 residues long. CDR3 bases: TGTGCCAGCAGTCGCCTAGCGAGCTCCTACAATGAGCAGTTCTTC. Residues: CASSRLASSYNEQFF.

This chain joins TRBV4-1 and TRBJ2-7; maybe TRBD1 (6 bases). The ends were cut back, 0 bases at V and 6 bases at J, with 18 bases in the middle. Germline V lookup: CDR1 MGHRA, CDR2 YSYEKL. There are 16 residues in the CDR3. This CDR3 is CASSQESDSLLGEQYF. In nucleotides, the CDR3 is TGCGCCAGCAGCCAAGAGTCGGACAGCCTCTTGGGCGAGCAGTACTTC.

This chain uses TRBV14 with TRBJ2-7, with D perhaps TRBD1 (6 bases). Trimming removed 1 base at V and 5 bases at J, with 12 bases between. The CDR3 consists of 14 residues. CDR1 is SGHDN and CDR2 is FVKESK in the germline V gene. The CDR3: CASSQASRGNEQYF. The CDR3 DNA is TGTGCCAGCAGCCAAGCATCCAGGGGAAACGAGCAGTACTTC.

CDR3: CSVEDQGGGYDEQFF. The CDR3 DNA reads as TGCAGCGTTGAAGATCAGGGAGGGGGGTACGATGAGCAGTTCTTC. The J gene is TRBJ2-1, the V gene TRBV29-1; tentatively, D is TRBD2 (7 bases). V was clipped by 0 bases and J by 8 bases, with 17 bases between them. From germline, CDR1 is SQVTM and CDR2 ANQGSEA. The CDR3 consists of 15 residues.

The genes are TRBV29-1 and TRBJ2-5; 7 positions match TRBD1. CDR1 and CDR2 from the germline V gene are SQVTM and ANQGSEA. This CDR3 is 15 amino acids long. The CDR3 DNA reads TGCAGTTATACTGTCCGGGACAGCTTCGAAGAGACCCAGTACTTC. It is translated as CSYTVRDSFEETQYF.

V gene TRBV30 combines with J gene TRBJ1-3; D not certain. Deletions cut 0 bases from V and 4 bases from J, with 7 bases between. Germline values: CDR1 GTSNPN, CDR2 SVGIG (reference sequence). There are 13 residues in the CDR3. The CDR3 DNA reads TGTGCCTGGAGTGTATCGGGGGGAAACACCATATATTTT. This gives the protein CAWSVSGGNTIYF.

The chain joins TRBV29-1 to TRBJ2-1; 8 bases map to TRBD2. V was clipped by 8 bases and J by 3 bases; unmatched bases: 9. Germline CDR1 is SQVTM and CDR2 is ANQGSEA. This CDR3 has 14 residues. The CDR3 protein is CSSGASGHYNEQFF. CDR3 sequence (DNA): TGCAGCTCCGGGGCTAGCGGGCACTACAATGAGCAGTTCTTC.

This rearrangement joins TRBV6-6 to TRBJ2-4; 7 positions match TRBD2. This CDR3 comprises 15 residues. Germline assignment: CDR1 MNHNY and CDR2 SVGAGI (reference sequence). Losses at the gene ends were 10 bases for V and 1 base for J; bases not matched to a gene: 10. CDR3 nucleotide sequence: TGTGCCACAAACCCTAGCGGAGGGGCCAAAAACATTCAGTACTTC. It codes for CATNPSGGAKNIQYF.

The chain couples TRBV19 to TRBJ1-2, with TRBD1 matching over 7 bases. The J segment lost 4 bases and the V segment lost 6 bases, leaving 5 bases of the junction unmatched. This CDR3 is 13 amino acids long. CDR1 LNHDA and CDR2 SQIVND come from the germline V gene (reference sequence). CDR3 nucleotides: TGTGCCAGTAGGACAGGGAGCGCCTATGGCTACACCTTC. Its protein product is CASRTGSAYGYTF.

This sequence joins TRBV15 and TRBJ1-3; no reliable D call. From germline, CDR1 is LNHNV and CDR2 YYDKDF (reference sequence). Deletions cut 0 bases from V and 0 bases from J, with 9 bases between. This CDR3 is built from 16 residues. The CDR3 DNA reads as TGTGCCACCAGCAGAGATAAAGCGGCCTCTGGAAACACCATATATTTT. Encoded protein: CATSRDKAASGNTIYF.

In the case of this clone: One end of the junction fails to match germline, which may point to a read error. The CDR3 is CASSPDKGREAQYF. DNA of the CDR3: TGTGCCAGCAGCCCGGACAAGGGGCGAGAGGCCCAGTACTTC. V and J are TRBV7-8 and TRBJ2-5; tentative D call: TRBD1 (5 bases). In germline, CDR1 is SGHVS, CDR2 FQNEAQ. CDR3 length equals 14 residues.

There are a few counts of this clone. The V and J genes are TRBV28 and TRBJ2-5; 8 positions agree with TRBD1. CDR1 and CDR2 (germline): MDHEN, SYDVKM. The CDR3 length is 15 residues. The V and J ends lost 3 bases and 2 bases, in that order; junction bases with no gene match: 5. As DNA, the CDR3 is TGTGCCAGCAGTTTCGGCAGGGGGCAGCAAGAGACCCAGTACTTC. As protein: CASSFGRGQQETQYF. Full variable domain (remainder filled in from reference TRBV28 and TRBJ2-5): DVKVTQSSRYLVKRTGEKVFLECVQDMDHENMFWYRQDPGLGLRLIYFSYDVKMKEKGDIPEGYSVSREKKERFSLILESASTNQTSMYLCASSFGRGQQETQYFGPGTRLLVL.

Here the CDR3 reads CASSLKFRFYSNQPQHF. CDR3 nucleotide sequence: TGTGCCAGCAGCTTAAAATTTCGGTTTTATAGCAATCAGCCCCAGCATTTT. The V and J genes are TRBV7-9 and TRBJ1-5; D unclear. The CDR3 is made up of 17 amino acids. The ends were cut back, 2 bases at V and 0 bases at J, with 14 bases in the middle. In germline, CDR1 is SEHNR, CDR2 FQNEAQ (reference sequence).

The chain has TRBV11-2 and TRBJ2-4; weak D call: TRBD2 (5 bases). Trimming pared 6 bases from V and 7 bases from J, leaving 13 bases between. Germline assignment: CDR1 SGHAT and CDR2 FQNNGV. The length of the CDR3 is 13 residues. The CDR3 nucleotides read TGTGCCAGCAGGCCACTAGTGAAGAACATTCAGTACTTC. Protein product: CASRPLVKNIQYF.

The V gene is TRBV27, the J gene TRBJ1-4; no clear D. CDR3 length: 16 amino acids. In germline, CDR1 is MNHEY, CDR2 SMNVEV (reference sequence). V lost 3 bases and J lost 0, with 11 bases in between. This CDR3 reads CASSFARDATNEKLFF. CDR3 coding DNA: TGTGCCAGCAGTTTTGCCCGAGATGCAACTAATGAAAAACTGTTTTTT.

This clone was counted only a few times. This rearrangement joins TRBV2 to TRBJ1-4; TRBD1 matches at 7 bases. V dropped 11 bases and J dropped 8; count of bases not matched to a gene: 14. The length of the CDR3 is 14 residues. The V gene's germline CDR1 is SNHLY and CDR2 FYNNEI. The CDR3 DNA reads TGTGCCGGCTCAAGGGTCCGACAGGGAGAAAAACTGTTTTTT. The encoded protein is CAGSRVRQGEKLFF.